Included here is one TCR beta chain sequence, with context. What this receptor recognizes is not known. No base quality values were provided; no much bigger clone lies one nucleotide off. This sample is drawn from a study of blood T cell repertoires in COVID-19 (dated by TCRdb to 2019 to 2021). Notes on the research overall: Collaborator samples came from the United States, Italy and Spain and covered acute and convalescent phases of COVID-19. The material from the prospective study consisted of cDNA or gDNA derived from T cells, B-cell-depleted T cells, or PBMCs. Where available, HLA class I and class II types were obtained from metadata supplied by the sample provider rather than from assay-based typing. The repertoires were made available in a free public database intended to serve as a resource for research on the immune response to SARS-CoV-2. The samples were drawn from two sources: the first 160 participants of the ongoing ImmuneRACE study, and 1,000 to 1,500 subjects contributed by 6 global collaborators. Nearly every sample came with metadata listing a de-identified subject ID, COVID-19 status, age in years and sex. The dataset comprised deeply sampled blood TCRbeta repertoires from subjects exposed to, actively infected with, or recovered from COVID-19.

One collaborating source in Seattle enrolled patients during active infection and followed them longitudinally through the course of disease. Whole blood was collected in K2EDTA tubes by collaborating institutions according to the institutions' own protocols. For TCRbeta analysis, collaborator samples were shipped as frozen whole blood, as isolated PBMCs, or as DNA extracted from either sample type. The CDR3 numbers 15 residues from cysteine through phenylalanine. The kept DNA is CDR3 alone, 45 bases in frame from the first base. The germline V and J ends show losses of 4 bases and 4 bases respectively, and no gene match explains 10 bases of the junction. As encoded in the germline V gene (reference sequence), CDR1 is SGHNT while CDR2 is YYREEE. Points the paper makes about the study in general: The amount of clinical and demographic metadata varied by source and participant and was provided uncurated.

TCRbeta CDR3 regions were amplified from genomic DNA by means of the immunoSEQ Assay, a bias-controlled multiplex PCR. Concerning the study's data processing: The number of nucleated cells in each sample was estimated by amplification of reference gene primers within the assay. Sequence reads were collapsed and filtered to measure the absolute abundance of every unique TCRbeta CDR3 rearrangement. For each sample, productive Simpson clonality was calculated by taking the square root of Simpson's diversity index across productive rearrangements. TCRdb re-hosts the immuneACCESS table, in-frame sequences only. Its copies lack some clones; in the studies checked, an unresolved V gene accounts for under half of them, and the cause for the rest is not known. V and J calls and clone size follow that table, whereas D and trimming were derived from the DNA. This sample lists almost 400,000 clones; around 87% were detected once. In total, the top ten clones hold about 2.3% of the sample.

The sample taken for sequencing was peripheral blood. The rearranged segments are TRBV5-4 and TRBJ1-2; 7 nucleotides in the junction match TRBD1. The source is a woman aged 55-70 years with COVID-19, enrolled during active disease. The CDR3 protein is CASSNPGTAPYGYTF. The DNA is TGTGCCAGCAGCAACCCCGGGACAGCGCCCTATGGCTACACCTTC.